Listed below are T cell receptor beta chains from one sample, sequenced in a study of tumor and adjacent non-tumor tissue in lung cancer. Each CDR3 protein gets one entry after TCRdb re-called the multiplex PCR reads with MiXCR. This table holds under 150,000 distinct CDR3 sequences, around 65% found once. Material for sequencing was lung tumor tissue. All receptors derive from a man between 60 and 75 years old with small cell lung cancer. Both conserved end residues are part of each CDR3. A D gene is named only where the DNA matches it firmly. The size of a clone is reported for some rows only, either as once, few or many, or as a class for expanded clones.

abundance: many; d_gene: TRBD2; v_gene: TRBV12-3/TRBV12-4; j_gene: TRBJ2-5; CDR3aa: CASSPPTSGRARDQYF; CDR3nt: TGTGCCAGCAGCCCACCCACTAGCGGGAGGGCTCGGGACCAGTACTTC
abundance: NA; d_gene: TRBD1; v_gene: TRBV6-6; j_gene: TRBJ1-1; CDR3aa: CASSWGQQDTEAFF; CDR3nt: TGTGCCAGCAGTTGGGGACAGCAGGACACTGAAGCTTTCTTT
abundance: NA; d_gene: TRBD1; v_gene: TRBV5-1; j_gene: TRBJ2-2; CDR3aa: CAINLVLGQQNTGELFF; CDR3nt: TGCGCCATCAACTTGGTGTTGGGACAGCAGAACACCGGGGAGCTGTTTTTT
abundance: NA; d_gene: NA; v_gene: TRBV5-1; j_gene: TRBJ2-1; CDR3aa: CASSPNDPTDNEQFF; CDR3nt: TGCGCCAGCAGCCCGAACGACCCGACAGACAATGAGCAGTTCTTC
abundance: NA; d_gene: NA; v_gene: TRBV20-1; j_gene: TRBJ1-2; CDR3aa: CSATPLRYGYTF; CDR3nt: TGCAGTGCCACCCCCCTGCGCTATGGCTACACCTTC
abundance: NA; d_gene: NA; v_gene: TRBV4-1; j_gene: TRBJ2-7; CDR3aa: CASSQRTGTEAYEQYF; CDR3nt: TGCGCCAGCAGCCAGCGCACCGGGACGGAGGCCTACGAGCAGTACTTC
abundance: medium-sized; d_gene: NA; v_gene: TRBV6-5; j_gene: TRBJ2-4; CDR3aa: CASSYSPGVIQYF; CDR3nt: TGTGCCAGCAGTTACTCTCCAGGGGTTATTCAGTACTTC
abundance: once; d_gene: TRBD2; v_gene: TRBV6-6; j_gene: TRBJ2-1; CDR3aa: CASSRGTSGNNEQFF; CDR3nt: TGTGCCAGCAGTCGGGGGACTAGCGGAAACAATGAGCAGTTCTTC
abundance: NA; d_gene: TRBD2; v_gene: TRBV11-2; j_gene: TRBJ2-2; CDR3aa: CASSARLAGLTGELFF; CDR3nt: TGTGCCAGCAGTGCGAGACTAGCGGGATTGACAGGGGAGCTGTTTTTT
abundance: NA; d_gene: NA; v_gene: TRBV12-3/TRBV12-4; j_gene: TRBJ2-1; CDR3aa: CASSFPPISDNEQFF; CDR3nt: TGTGCCAGCAGTTTCCCGCCGATCTCCGACAATGAGCAGTTCTTC
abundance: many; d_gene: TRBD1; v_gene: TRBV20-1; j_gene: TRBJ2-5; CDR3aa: CSASGDRGEKETQYF; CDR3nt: TGCAGTGCTAGTGGGGACAGGGGTGAGAAAGAGACCCAGTACTTC
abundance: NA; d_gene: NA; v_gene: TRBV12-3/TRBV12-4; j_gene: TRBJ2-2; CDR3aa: CASRARGFDIGELFF; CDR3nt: TGTGCCAGCAGGGCACGGGGGTTCGACATCGGGGAGCTGTTTTTT
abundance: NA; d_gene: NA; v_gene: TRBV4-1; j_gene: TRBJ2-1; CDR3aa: CASSQRRRQEHNEQFF; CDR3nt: TGCGCCAGCAGCCAACGTAGGCGGCAGGAGCACAATGAGCAGTTCTTC
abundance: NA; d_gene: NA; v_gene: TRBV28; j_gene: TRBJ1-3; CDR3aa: CASIGRQSGNTIYF; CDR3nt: TGTGCCAGCATTGGCAGACAATCTGGAAACACCATATATTTT
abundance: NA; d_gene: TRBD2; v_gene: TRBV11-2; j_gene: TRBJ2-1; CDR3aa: CASSLGLADAYPEQFF; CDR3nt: TGTGCCAGCAGCTTAGGACTAGCGGACGCCTACCCTGAACAGTTCTTC
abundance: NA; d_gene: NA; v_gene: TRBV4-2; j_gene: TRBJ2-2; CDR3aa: CASSQHTGTNTGGLFF; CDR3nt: TGTGCCAGCAGCCAACACACAGGGACAAACACCGGGGGGCTATTTTTT
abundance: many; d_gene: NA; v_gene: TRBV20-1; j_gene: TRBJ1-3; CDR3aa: CSAKDSRSGNTIYF; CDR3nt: TGCAGTGCCAAAGACAGTCGCTCTGGAAACACCATATATTTT
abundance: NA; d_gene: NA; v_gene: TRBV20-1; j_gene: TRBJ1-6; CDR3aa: CSATGHNNSPHYF; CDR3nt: TGCAGTGCTACAGGGCATAATAATTCACCCCACTACTTT
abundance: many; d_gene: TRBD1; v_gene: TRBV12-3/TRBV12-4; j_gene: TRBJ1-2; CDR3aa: CASSPQDRNHYGYTF; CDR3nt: TGTGCCAGCAGTCCTCAGGACAGGAATCACTATGGCTACACCTTC
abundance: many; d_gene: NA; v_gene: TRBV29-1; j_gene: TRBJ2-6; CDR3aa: CSVEGEGGAGANVLTF; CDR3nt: TGCAGCGTTGAAGGGGAGGGGGGCGCTGGGGCCAACGTCCTGACTTTC
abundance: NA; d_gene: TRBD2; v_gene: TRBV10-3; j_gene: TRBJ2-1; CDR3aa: CAARSGRPGNEQFF; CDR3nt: TGTGCCGCCAGAAGCGGGAGGCCTGGGAATGAGCAGTTCTTC
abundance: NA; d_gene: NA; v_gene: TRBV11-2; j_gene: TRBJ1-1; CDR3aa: CANTPGWLSEAFF; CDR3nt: TGTGCCAACACCCCGGGATGGTTATCTGAAGCTTTCTTT
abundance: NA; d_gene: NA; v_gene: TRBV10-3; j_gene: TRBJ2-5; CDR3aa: CAISESKLGKETQYF; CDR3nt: TGTGCCATCAGTGAGTCGAAGCTCGGAAAAGAGACCCAGTACTTC
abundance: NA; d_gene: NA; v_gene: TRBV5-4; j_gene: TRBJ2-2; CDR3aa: CASSLGSNPGELFF; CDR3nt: TGTGCCAGCAGCTTGGGCTCTAACCCCGGGGAGCTGTTTTTT
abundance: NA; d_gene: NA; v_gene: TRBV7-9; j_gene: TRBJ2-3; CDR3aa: CASSEGTAEVRYTQYF; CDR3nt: TGTGCCAGCAGCGAAGGGACGGCCGAGGTACGATATACGCAGTATTTT
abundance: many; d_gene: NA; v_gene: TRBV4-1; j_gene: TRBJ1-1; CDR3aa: CASSHNLQNTEAFF; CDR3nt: TGCGCCAGCAGCCATAACCTACAGAACACTGAAGCTTTCTTT
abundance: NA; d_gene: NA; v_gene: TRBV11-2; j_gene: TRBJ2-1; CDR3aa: CASSAHQGGEQIF; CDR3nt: TGTGCCAGCAGCGCGCACCAGGGCGGTGAGCAGATCTTC
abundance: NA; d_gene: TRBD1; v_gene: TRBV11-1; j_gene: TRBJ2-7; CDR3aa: CASGGQGREQYF; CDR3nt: TGTGCCAGCGGCGGACAGGGGCGCGAGCAATATTTC
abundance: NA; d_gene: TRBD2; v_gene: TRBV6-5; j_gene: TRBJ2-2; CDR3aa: CTSSLGGRAAGELFF; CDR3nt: TGTACCAGCAGTTTAGGCGGGAGGGCCGCCGGGGAGCTATTTTTT
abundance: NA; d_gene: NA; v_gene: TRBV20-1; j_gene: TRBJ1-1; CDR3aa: CSTRPGNEAFF; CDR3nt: TGCAGTACTAGGCCAGGTAATGAAGCTTTCTTT
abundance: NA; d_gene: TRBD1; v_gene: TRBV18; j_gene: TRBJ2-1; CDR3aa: CASSPGTGDQFF; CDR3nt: TGTGCCAGCTCACCAGGCACAGGGGATCAGTTCTTC
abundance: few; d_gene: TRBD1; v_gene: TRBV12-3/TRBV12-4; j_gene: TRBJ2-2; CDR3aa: CASGASGTGAYRDTGELFF; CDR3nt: TGTGCCAGCGGGGCTTCCGGGACAGGGGCCTATCGGGATACCGGGGAGCTGTTTTTT
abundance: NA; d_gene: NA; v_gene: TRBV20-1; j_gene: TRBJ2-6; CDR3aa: CSARDPRGDSGANVLTF; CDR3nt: TGCAGTGCTAGAGATCCGAGAGGGGACTCTGGGGCCAACGTCCTGACTTTC
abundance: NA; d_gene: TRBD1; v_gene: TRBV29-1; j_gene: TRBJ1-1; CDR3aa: CSSSQGLNTEAFF; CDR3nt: TGCAGTTCCTCACAGGGGCTGAACACTGAAGCTTTCTTT
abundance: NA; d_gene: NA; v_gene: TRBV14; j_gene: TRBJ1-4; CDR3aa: CASSRGLREKLFF; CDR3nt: TGTGCCAGCAGCCGAGGTTTAAGGGAAAAACTGTTTTTT
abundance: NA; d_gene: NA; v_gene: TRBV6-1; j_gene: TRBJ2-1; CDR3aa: CAGHSLRGRIPSKQFF; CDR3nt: TGTGCCGGCCATTCCCTACGAGGCAGGATCCCAAGCAAACAGTTCTTC
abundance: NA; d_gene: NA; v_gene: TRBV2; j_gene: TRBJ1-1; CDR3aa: CASSVSRGNTEAFF; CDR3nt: TGTGCCAGCAGTGTTAGTAGAGGGAACACTGAAGCTTTCTTT
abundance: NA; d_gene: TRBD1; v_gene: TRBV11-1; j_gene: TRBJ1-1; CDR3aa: CASSLDDRDIETFF; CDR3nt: TGTGCCAGCAGCTTAGACGACAGGGACATTGAAACTTTCTTT
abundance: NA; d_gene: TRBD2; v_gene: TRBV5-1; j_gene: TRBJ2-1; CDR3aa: CASSCGLALSYNEQFF; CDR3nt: TGCGCCAGCAGTTGCGGACTAGCGTTGTCCTACAATGAGCAGTTCTTC
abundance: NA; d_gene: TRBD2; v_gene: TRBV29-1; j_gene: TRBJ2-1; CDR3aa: CSVAHLAGANELFF; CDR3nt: TGCAGCGTTGCCCACCTAGCGGGAGCGAATGAGCTGTTCTTC
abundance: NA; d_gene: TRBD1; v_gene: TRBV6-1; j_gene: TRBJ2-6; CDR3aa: CASSSDRAGANVLTF; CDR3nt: TGTGCCAGCAGTAGTGACAGGGCCGGGGCCAACGTCCTGACTTTC
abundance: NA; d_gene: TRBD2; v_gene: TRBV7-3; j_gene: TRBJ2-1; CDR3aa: CASSKGLAGSYNEQFF; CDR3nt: TGTGCCAGCAGCAAAGGACTAGCTGGCTCCTACAATGAGCAGTTCTTC
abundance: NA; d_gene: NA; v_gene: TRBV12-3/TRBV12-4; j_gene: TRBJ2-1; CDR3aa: CASSLRSGNDQFF; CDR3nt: TGTGCCAGCAGTTTAAGGTCGGGGAATGACCAGTTCTTC
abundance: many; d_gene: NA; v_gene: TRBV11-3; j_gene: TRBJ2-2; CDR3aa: CASSFYGSGTGELFF; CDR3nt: TGTGCCAGCAGCTTTTACGGGAGCGGCACCGGGGAGCTGTTTTTT
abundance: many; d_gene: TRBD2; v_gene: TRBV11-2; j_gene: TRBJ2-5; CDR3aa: CASSLVAGVQETQYF; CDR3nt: TGTGCCAGCAGCTTAGTAGCGGGGGTACAAGAGACCCAGTACTTC
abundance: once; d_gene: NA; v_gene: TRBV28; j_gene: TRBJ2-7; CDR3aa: CASAGGSYVEQYF; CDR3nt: TGTGCCAGCGCGGGCGGTTCTTACGTCGAGCAGTACTTC
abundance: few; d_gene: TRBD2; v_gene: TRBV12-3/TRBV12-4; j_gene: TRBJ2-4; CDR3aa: CASSPSGSLAKNIQYF; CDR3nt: TGTGCCAGCAGTCCAAGCGGGAGTTTAGCCAAAAACATTCAGTACTTC
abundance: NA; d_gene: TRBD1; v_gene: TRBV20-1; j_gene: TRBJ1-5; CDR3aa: CSARETGDQPQHF; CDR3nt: TGCAGTGCTAGAGAGACAGGGGATCAGCCCCAGCATTTT
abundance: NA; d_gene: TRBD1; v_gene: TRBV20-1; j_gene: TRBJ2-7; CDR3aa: CSAGGQGLYERYF; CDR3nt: TGCAGTGCTGGCGGACAGGGTTTATACGAGCGGTACTTC
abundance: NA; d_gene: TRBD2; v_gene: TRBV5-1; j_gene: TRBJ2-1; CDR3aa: CASEKPGLAGVNEQFF; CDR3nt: TGCGCCAGCGAAAAACCAGGACTAGCGGGAGTCAATGAGCAGTTCTTC
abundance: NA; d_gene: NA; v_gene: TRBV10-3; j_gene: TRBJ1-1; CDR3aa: CAISEPGDKNEAFF; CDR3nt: TGTGCCATCAGTGAGCCGGGCGACAAGAACGAGGCTTTCTTT
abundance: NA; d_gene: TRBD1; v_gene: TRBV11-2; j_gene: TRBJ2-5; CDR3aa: CSSSQSSGTGKETQYF; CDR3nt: TGTTCCAGCAGCCAAAGTTCTGGGACAGGAAAAGAGACCCAGTACTTC
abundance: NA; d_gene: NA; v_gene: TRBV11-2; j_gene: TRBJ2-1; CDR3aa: CASIFVLIIEQFF; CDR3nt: TGTGCCAGCATCTTCGTGCTCATCATTGAGCAGTTCTTC
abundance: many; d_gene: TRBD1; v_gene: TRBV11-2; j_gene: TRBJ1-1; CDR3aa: CASSPQTGADTEAFF; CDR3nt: TGTGCCAGCAGCCCCCAGACAGGGGCTGACACTGAAGCTTTCTTT
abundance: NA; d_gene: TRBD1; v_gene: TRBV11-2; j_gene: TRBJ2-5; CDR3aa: CVSSPTGTAGETQYF; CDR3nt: TGTGTCAGCAGTCCCACTGGGACAGCTGGGGAGACCCAGTACTTC
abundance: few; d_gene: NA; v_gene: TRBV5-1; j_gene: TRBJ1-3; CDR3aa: CASSSLAGNTIYF; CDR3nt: TGCGCCAGCAGCTCACTTGCTGGAAACACCATATATTTT
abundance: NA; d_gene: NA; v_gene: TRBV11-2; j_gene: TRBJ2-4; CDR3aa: CASSGPPGSAVKNIQYF; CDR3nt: TGTGCCAGCAGCGGACCACCGGGATCAGCGGTTAAAAACATTCAGTACTTC
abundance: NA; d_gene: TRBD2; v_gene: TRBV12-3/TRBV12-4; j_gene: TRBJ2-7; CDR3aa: CTSSSPQRESHEQYF; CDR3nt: TGTACCAGCAGTTCCCCCCAGCGGGAGAGCCACGAGCAGTACTTC
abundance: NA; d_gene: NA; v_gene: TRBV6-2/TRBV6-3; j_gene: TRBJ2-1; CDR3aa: CASSPSERYNEQFF; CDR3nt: TGTGCCAGCAGTCCATCGGAAAGATACAATGAGCAGTTCTTC
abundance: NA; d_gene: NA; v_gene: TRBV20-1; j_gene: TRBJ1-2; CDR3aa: CSAAGPNYGFIF; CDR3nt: TGCAGTGCAGCGGGGCCGAACTATGGCTTCATCTTC